This T cell receptor beta chain was captured by sequencing in a study of beta chain features in type 1 diabetes. Overall study: Age, gender, cell numbers and subset yield matched between patients and controls.

This clone has a single count. The antigen is not known. Study-wide findings and caveats: Patients' naive, central memory and Treg TCRB repertoires seemed closer to one another than those of healthy donors.

As every portion of the isolated RNA was reverse transcribed, the sequencing read expressed TCRB transcripts. TCRdb keeps only in-frame clones here, not all; method: immunoSEQ multiplex PCR. Found here are 200,000 to 300,000 clones, around 68% of them singletons; the top ten hold 0.053%. The CDR3 loop spans 11 amino acids. V lost 0 bases and J lost 9, with 9 bases in between. Germline-derived CDR1 and CDR2 are GTSNPN and SVGIG (reference sequence). Material: naive CD4+ T cells from blood. The chain is built from TRBV30 and TRBJ2-7; D not resolved. The TCR comes from a man between 25 and 39 years old in good health. The CDR3 reads CAWSVSRPQYF. The CDR3 DNA reads as TGTGCCTGGAGTGTCTCCCGGCCGCAGTACTTC.